These 11 T cell receptor beta chains were all obtained from the same sample, sequenced in a study of beta chain features in type 1 diabetes. Of the isolated RNA, all was reverse transcribed, and so the sequenced material was expressed TCRB transcripts. Sequenced by immunoSEQ multiplex PCR; TCRdb stores in-frame clones only, minus some. Altogether around 290,000 clones are present, 8% being singletons, with the ten largest covering 0.9% to 1.2%. Sequencing was carried out using central memory CD4+ T cells from blood. The receptors originated from a woman between 18 and 29 years old in good health.

This clone was counted at least ten times. The genes are TRBV2 and TRBJ2-5; D uncertain. Germline CDR1 and CDR2: SNHLY and FYNNEI. The CDR3 extends over 11 amino acids. Trimming took 6 bases from V and 4 from J, leaving 6 bases between them. The CDR3 DNA follows: TGTGCCAGCAGGCTGGGAGAGACCCAGTACTTC. Its translation is CASRLGETQYF.

The CDR3 protein is CASSVEPGNYGYTF. DNA for the CDR3: TGTGCCAGCAGCGTAGAACCCGGGAACTATGGCTACACCTTC. The chain employs TRBV9 and TRBJ1-2; D gene ambiguous. The ends were cut back, 0 bases at V and 2 bases at J, with 8 bases in the middle. Germline lookup yields CDR1 SGDLS and CDR2 YYNGEE. CDR3 length: 14 residues.

In the case of this clone: One end of the junction is discordant with germline, which a read error may explain. The CDR3 DNA is TGTGCTAGCAGCTTAGGGGGGGAAGGCCAAGAGACCCAGTACTTC. This codes for CASSLGGEGQETQYF. The chain combines TRBV7-7 with TRBJ2-5; D is possibly TRBD2 (7 bases). CDR1 and CDR2 from the germline V gene are SSHAT and FNYEAQ (reference sequence). There are 15 residues in the CDR3.

This clone was picked up a small number of times. The genes are TRBV5-1 and TRBJ2-3; TRBD1 matches 8 bases. The CDR3 runs to 13 residues. Germline values: CDR1 SGHRS, CDR2 YFSETQ. V was pared by 5 bases and J by 7 bases, with 6 bases of the junction left unmatched. The chain's CDR3 is CASRPDRDYTQYF. CDR3 coding DNA: TGCGCCAGCAGACCGGACAGGGACTATACGCAGTATTTT.

A few counts support this clone. V is TRBV7-7 and J is TRBJ2-5; D uncertain. Germline values: CDR1 SSHAT, CDR2 FNYEAQ (reference sequence). The CDR3 spans 13 residues. The V and J ends lost 3 bases and 1 base respectively, with 6 bases between them. The CDR3 loop is CASSFGFQETQYF. The CDR3 DNA reads TGTGCCAGCAGCTTCGGATTCCAAGAGACCCAGTACTTC.

The table lists this clone with many counts. The rearrangement joins TRBV9 to TRBJ1-6; 9 bases map to TRBD1. The CDR3 is 14 residues long. V shed 4 bases, J shed 8 bases, and the junction held 4 bases outside the gene matches. Germline V gene data show CDR1 as SGDLS and CDR2 as YYNGEE. The chain's CDR3 is CASSLRTGDSPLHF. The CDR3 DNA sequence: TGTGCCAGCAGCCTTAGGACAGGGGATTCACCCCTCCACTTT. The full variable domain, rest sourced from reference TRBV9 and TRBJ1-6, is DSGVTQTPKHLITATGQRVTLRCSPRSGDLSVYWYQQSLDQGLQFLIQYYNGEERAKGNILERFSAQQFPDLHSELNLSSLELGDSALYFCASSLRTGDSPLHFGNGTRLTVT.

V gene TRBV2 combines with J gene TRBJ2-7, with a possible D match to TRBD1 (6 bases). V was cut by 11 bases and J by 1 base, with 12 bases left in between. This CDR3 contains 12 residues. Germline lookup yields CDR1 SNHLY and CDR2 FYNNEI. For the CDR3, the DNA is TGTGCCGGCCGGACAGAATCCTACGAGCAGTACTTC. This sequence encodes CAGRTESYEQYF.

The rearrangement joins TRBV6-5 to TRBJ2-5; D is tentatively TRBD1 or TRBD2 (6 bases each). The CDR3 runs 11 residues. Germline V gives CDR1 MNHEY, CDR2 SVGAGI. V was pared by 5 bases and J by 7 bases, with 8 bases between. CDR3 amino acids: CASSEGGTQYF. CDR3 sequence (DNA): TGTGCCAGCAGTGAGGGGGGGACCCAGTACTTC.

Only a few counts were recorded for this clone. The V and J genes are TRBV7-9 and TRBJ2-5, with 12 bases fitting TRBD2. This CDR3 comprises 13 residues. The germline V gene encodes CDR1 SEHNR and CDR2 FQNEAQ (reference sequence). V dropped 8 bases and J dropped 11; count of bases not matched to a gene: 9. The CDR3 loop is CASLRLAGDRQYF. The CDR3 nucleotides read TGTGCCAGCCTAAGACTAGCGGGAGATCGGCAGTACTTC. Together with reference TRBV7-9 and TRBJ2-5, the CDR3 gives the full variable domain: DTGVSQNPRHKITKRGQNVTFRCDPISEHNRLYWYRQTLGQGPEFLTYFQNEAQLEKSRLLSDRFSAERPKGSFSTLEIQRTEQGDSAMYLCASLRLAGDRQYFGPGTRLLVL.

The gene calls are TRBV7-2 and TRBJ2-2; no clear D. The V end lost 1 base, the J end lost 4 bases, and 4 bases lay between the germline ends. The CDR3 sequence is 13 residues long. Germline V CDR1 and CDR2: SGHTA, FQGNSA. CDR3 loop: CASSLDVTGELFF. CDR3 DNA: TGTGCCAGCAGCTTAGACGTCACCGGGGAGCTGTTTTTT. Combining the CDR3 with reference TRBV7-2 and TRBJ2-2 gives the whole variable domain GAGVSQSPSNKVTEKGKDVELRCDPISGHTALYWYRQSLGQGLEFLIYFQGNSAPDKSGLPSDRFSAERTGGSVSTLTIQRTQQEDSAVYLCASSLDVTGELFFGEGSRLTVL.

This clone was seen a handful of times. J is TRBJ2-5 and V is TRBV5-1; maybe TRBD1 (6 bases). V shed 4 bases and J shed 1 base, with 14 bases lying between them. The CDR3 sequence is 15 residues long. In germline, CDR1 is SGHRS, CDR2 YFSETQ. CDR3 nucleotides: TGCGCCAGCAGCCTCCGCGGACAGATCCAAGAGACCCAGTACTTC. It codes for CASSLRGQIQETQYF.